These 22 T cell receptor beta chains were all obtained from the same sample, sequenced in a study of cytomegalovirus exposure and HLA in healthy donors (dated by TCRdb to the late 2010s). Libraries were prepared through the immunoSEQ multiplex PCR assay. For the multiplex PCR, a mixture combining 60 forward primers for TCR Vbeta segments and 13 reverse primers for TCR Jbeta segments was used. In TCRdb, the immuneACCESS table is reduced to in-frame sequences with V and J assigned. These tables do not hold every clone; where another copy was compared, an unresolved V gene accounts for under half, and the others remain unexplained. For this sample there are about 120,000 clones; 65% to 80% appear just once. The top ten hold around 3.5% of the sample. The sequenced sample consisted of PBMCs. These receptor sequences come from a human donor in good health.

CDR3 loop: CASRLRTSTGELFF. The CDR3 bases are TGTGCCAGCAGACTCCGGACTAGCACCGGGGAGCTGTTTTTT. The chain combines TRBV27 with TRBJ2-2; 7 bases agree with TRBD2. The germline gives CDR1 MNHEY, CDR2 SMNVEV (reference sequence). The CDR3 is made up of 14 amino acids. V gave up 6 bases and J gave up 4 bases; unmatched junction bases: 5.

The chain couples TRBV11-2 to TRBJ2-5; D ambiguous. The DNA matches TRBJ2-7 better at its end, which makes the J call doubtful. The CDR3 contains 14 residues. The germline CDR1 and CDR2 sequences are SGHAT and FQNNGV. The CDR3 nucleotides are TGTGCCAGCAGCTTAGTACAGTGGTGGGGCGAGCAGTACTTC. This codes for CASSLVQWWGEQYF.

This clone was seen just once. This rearrangement joins TRBV2 to TRBJ2-7; perhaps TRBD1 as D (5 bases). The CDR3 has 14 amino acids. Germline assignment: CDR1 SNHLY and CDR2 FYNNEI. V dropped 1 base and J dropped 3 bases, with 10 bases sitting between them. In DNA, the CDR3 is TGTGCCAGCAGTGAAGTCCAGGGCATCTACGAGCAGTACTTC. Translated, it gives CASSEVQGIYEQYF.

This clone was seen a handful of times. Within the sample, other DNA sequences also encode this same CDR3. The chain combines TRBV6-5 with TRBJ1-5; D gene uncertain. Trimming took off 8 bases at V and 3 bases at J, with 8 bases between the two ends. The CDR3 is made up of 12 amino acids. CDR1 is MNHEY, CDR2 SVGAGI, per germline. CDR3 nucleotide sequence: TGTGCCAGCGGAGGCTACAATCAGCCCCAGCATTTT. Residues: CASGGYNQPQHF.

The genes are TRBV5-1 and TRBJ1-1; TRBD1 aligns across 9 bases. CDR3 size: 17 residues. Germline lookup yields CDR1 SGHRS and CDR2 YFSETQ. V shed 4 bases, J shed 0 bases, and the junction held 10 bases outside the gene matches. The CDR3 DNA is TGCGCCAGCAGCCGTCTTGGGGGACAGGGCATGAACACTGAAGCTTTCTTT. Its translation is CASSRLGGQGMNTEAFF.

This chain connects TRBV28 to TRBJ1-1, with D possibly being TRBD1 (6 bases). Germline assignment: CDR1 MDHEN and CDR2 SYDVKM. The length of the CDR3 is 13 residues. The V end lost 7 bases, the J end lost 11 bases, and 20 bases lay between the germline ends. CDR3 sequence reads: CASILQGSSGAFF. The CDR3 DNA is TGTGCCAGCATCCTACAGGGCTCCTCTGGGGCTTTCTTT. The full variable domain, with the rest looked up from reference TRBV28 and TRBJ1-1, is DVKVTQSSRYLVKRTGEKVFLECVQDMDHENMFWYRQDPGLGLRLIYFSYDVKMKEKGDIPEGYSVSREKKERFSLILESASTNQTSMYLCASILQGSSGAFFGQGTRLTVV.

V usage is TRBV5-4 and J usage is TRBJ1-3; 11 bases map to TRBD1. Germline loops: CDR1 SGHNT, CDR2 YYREEE (reference sequence). The trim removed 4 bases at V and 2 bases at J, leaving 11 bases unmatched. This CDR3 region has 18 residues. CDR3: CASSLGQGARFAGNTIYF. The CDR3 DNA reads TGTGCCAGCAGCCTCGGACAGGGGGCTCGCTTCGCTGGAAACACCATATATTTT.

Concerning this clone itself: The junction departs from germline at one end; a sequencing error may be responsible. The chain uses TRBV7-8 and TRBJ2-1; 12 nucleotides line up with TRBD2. CDR1 is SGHVS and CDR2 is FQNEAQ in the germline V gene. The CDR3 length is 12 residues. CDR3 coding DNA: TGTGCCAGCAGCCGGACTAGCGGGATAAAAGTCTTC. Translation gives CASSRTSGIKVF.

The chain couples TRBV7-2 to TRBJ2-2, with 8 bases fitting TRBD2. The length of the CDR3 is 16 residues. Germline trimming cut 3 bases from V and 2 bases from J; bases unmatched to any gene: 5. Germline loops: CDR1 SGHTA, CDR2 FQGNSA. CDR3 region: CASSFGLAPNTGELFF. CDR3 nucleotides: TGTGCCAGCAGCTTCGGACTAGCTCCTAACACCGGGGAGCTGTTTTTT.

V gene TRBV27 combines with J gene TRBJ2-5; perhaps TRBD2 as D (7 bases). The CDR3 contains 15 residues. Germline lookup yields CDR1 MNHEY and CDR2 SMNVEV (reference sequence). The V gene lost 8 bases and the J gene lost 5 bases, with 21 bases spanning the gap. The CDR3 loop reads CASGGWGGRGETQYF. CDR3 in DNA: TGTGCCAGCGGGGGGTGGGGGGGCAGAGGGGAGACCCAGTACTTC.

The chain carries TRBV28 and TRBJ2-7; 11 nucleotides align to TRBD2. This CDR3 has 14 residues. Looked up from germline, CDR1 is MDHEN and CDR2 is SYDVKM. The trim removed 7 bases at V and 6 bases at J, leaving 8 bases unmatched. The CDR3 region has the DNA TGTGCCAGCAACACACTAGCGGGAGCCAGCGAGCAGTACTTC. This sequence encodes CASNTLAGASEQYF.

This clone is medium-sized (0.01 to 0.1%). The rearrangement uses TRBV5-4 and TRBJ2-3; 11 bases are shared with TRBD1. V lost 0 bases to trimming and J lost 6 bases; unmatched junction nucleotides: 6. This CDR3 is 16 amino acids long. Germline CDR1 and CDR2: SGHNT and YYREEE (reference sequence). The CDR3 nucleotides are TGTGCCAGCAGCTTGGAGGGACAGGGGGTTCGGGATACGCAGTATTTT. Residues: CASSLEGQGVRDTQYF.

The rearrangement joins TRBV2 to TRBJ1-4; D is perhaps TRBD1 (6 bases). CDR3 size: 10 residues. Trimming left V 10 bases short and J 12 bases short, with 12 bases between. The germline CDR1 and CDR2 sequences are SNHLY and FYNNEI. The CDR3 DNA is TGTGCCATCCTTGGGGGCGAACTGTTTTTT. It translates to CAILGGELFF.

V gene TRBV6-1 combines with J gene TRBJ2-3; TRBD2 agrees at 12 bases. V shed 0 bases, J shed 8 bases, and the junction held 3 bases outside the gene matches. Germline V gives CDR1 MNHNS, CDR2 SASEGT. CDR3 length: 15 residues. The CDR3 loop reads CASSEALAGGGTQYF. CDR3 nucleotide sequence: TGTGCCAGCAGTGAAGCACTAGCGGGAGGCGGTACGCAGTATTTT.

V usage is TRBV10-3 and J usage is TRBJ1-3; D not resolved. CDR1 ENHRY and CDR2 SYGVKD come from the germline V gene. The CDR3 contains 15 residues. Trimming stripped 2 bases from V and 9 bases from J, with 17 bases between. CDR3 in DNA: TGTGCCATCAGTGAGGAAGCGGGGAGAGTTACCACCATATATTTT. Protein: CAISEEAGRVTTIYF.

This clone was seen a handful of times. This chain connects TRBV6-5 to TRBJ1-2; maybe TRBD1 (6 bases). The germline V and J ends were trimmed by 0 bases and 8 bases, with 16 bases remaining between them. The CDR3 runs to 15 residues. CDR1 and CDR2 from the germline V gene are MNHEY and SVGAGI. This chain's CDR3 is CASSYSRTGGIGYTF. The DNA for the CDR3 is TGTGCCAGCAGTTACTCGAGGACTGGGGGCATAGGCTACACCTTC.

This rearrangement joins TRBV5-1 to TRBJ2-3; D gene uncertain. Deletions cut 6 bases from V and 2 bases from J, with 13 bases between. Germline CDR1 SGHRS, CDR2 YFSETQ. This CDR3 is built from 14 residues. CDR3 DNA sequence: TGCGCCAGCACCTCGGCGGCCCTCACAGATACGCAGTATTTT. Translated, it gives CASTSAALTDTQYF. The full variable domain, with the rest looked up from reference TRBV5-1 and TRBJ2-3, is KAGVTQTPRYLIKTRGQQVTLSCSPISGHRSVSWYQQTPGQGLQFLFEYFSETQRNKGNFPGRFSGRQFSNSRSEMNVSTLELGDSALYLCASTSAALTDTQYFGPGTRLTVL.

The chain carries TRBV18 and TRBJ2-7, with D unclear. Trimming took 2 bases from V and 2 from J, leaving 10 bases between them. The CDR3 contains 14 residues. Germline lookup yields CDR1 KGHSH and CDR2 LQKENI. The CDR3 nucleotides read TGTGCCAGCTCACCAGGCGGCCTGACCTACGAGCAGTACTTC. Translated: CASSPGGLTYEQYF.

The chain links TRBV7-9 to TRBJ2-3, with TRBD2 identical over 11 bases. CDR1 and CDR2 (germline): SEHNR, FQNEAQ (reference sequence). V dropped 1 base and J dropped 0; count of bases not matched to a gene: 0. The CDR3 is 16 amino acids. CDR3 DNA: TGTGCCAGCAGCTTAGGGACTAGCGGGAGCACAGATACGCAGTATTTT. This codes for CASSLGTSGSTDTQYF. The variable domain in full, with the rest retrieved from reference TRBV7-9 and TRBJ2-3, is DTGVSQNPRHKITKRGQNVTFRCDPISEHNRLYWYRQTLGQGPEFLTYFQNEAQLEKSRLLSDRFSAERPKGSFSTLEIQRTEQGDSAMYLCASSLGTSGSTDTQYFGPGTRLTVL.

The J gene is TRBJ2-3, the V gene TRBV6-1; 12 bases match TRBD2. Losses at the gene ends were 6 bases for V and 9 bases for J; bases not matched to a gene: 4. Germline assignment: CDR1 MNHNS and CDR2 SASEGT. The CDR3 has 13 amino acids. As DNA, the CDR3 is TGTGCCAGCAGGCCCGGGACTAGCGGGACGCAGTATTTT. This codes for CASRPGTSGTQYF.

A note on this clone: An end of the junction does not agree with germline; a read error may underlie this. At the DNA level, this CDR3 is encoded by other sequences in the same sample as well. CDR3 DNA: TGTGCCAGTAGCCCCACAGGGGCCGTAGGCTACACCTTC. It codes for CASSPTGAVGYTF. The chain couples TRBV16 to TRBJ1-2, with 7 bases that match TRBD1. Germline values: CDR1 KGHSY, CDR2 FQNENV. This CDR3 comprises 13 residues.

The chain couples TRBV6-5 to TRBJ2-5; 9 bases agree with TRBD1. Germline lookup yields CDR1 MNHEY and CDR2 SVGAGI. The V and J ends lost 8 bases and 9 bases, in that order; junction bases with no gene match: 13. The CDR3 contains 14 residues. The CDR3: CASGRGQGPRAQYF. CDR3 in DNA: TGTGCCAGCGGAAGGGGACAGGGTCCGCGGGCCCAGTACTTC.